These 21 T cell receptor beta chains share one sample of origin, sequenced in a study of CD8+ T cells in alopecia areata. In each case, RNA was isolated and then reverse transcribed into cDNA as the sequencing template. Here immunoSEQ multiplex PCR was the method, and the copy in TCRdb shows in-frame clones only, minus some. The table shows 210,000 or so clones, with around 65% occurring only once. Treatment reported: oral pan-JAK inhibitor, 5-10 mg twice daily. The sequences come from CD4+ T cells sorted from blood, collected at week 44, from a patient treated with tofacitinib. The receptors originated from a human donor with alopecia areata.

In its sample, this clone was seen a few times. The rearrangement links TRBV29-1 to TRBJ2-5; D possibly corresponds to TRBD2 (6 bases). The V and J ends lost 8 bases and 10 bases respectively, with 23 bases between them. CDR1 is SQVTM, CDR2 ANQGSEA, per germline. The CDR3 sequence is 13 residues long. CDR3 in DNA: TGCAGCTGCAGAGGCGGGGTGACTGGGGGCCAGTACTTC. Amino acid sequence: CSCRGGVTGGQYF.

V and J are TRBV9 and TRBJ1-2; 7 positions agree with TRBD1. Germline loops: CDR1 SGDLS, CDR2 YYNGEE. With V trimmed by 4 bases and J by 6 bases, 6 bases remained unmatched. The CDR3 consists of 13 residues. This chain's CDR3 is CASSQGQSDGYTF. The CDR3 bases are TGTGCCAGCAGCCAGGGACAGTCCGATGGCTACACCTTC.

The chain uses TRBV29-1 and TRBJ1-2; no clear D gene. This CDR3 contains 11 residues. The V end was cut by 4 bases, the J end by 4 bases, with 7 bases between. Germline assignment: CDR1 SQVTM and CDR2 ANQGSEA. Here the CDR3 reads CSVGESYGYTF. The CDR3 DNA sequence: TGCAGCGTTGGGGAGTCCTATGGCTACACCTTC.

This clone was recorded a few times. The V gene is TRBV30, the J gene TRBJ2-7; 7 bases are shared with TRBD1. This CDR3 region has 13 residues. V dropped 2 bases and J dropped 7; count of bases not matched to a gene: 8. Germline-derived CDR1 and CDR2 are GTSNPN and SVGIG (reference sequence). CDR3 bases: TGTGCCTGGAGTACAGGGGCTCTACCGGAGCAGTACTTC. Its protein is CAWSTGALPEQYF.

The CDR3 region has the DNA TGCGCCAGCAGCTTGAGCTCGGGGACAGGGGGCACTGAAGCTTTCTTT. Residues: CASSLSSGTGGTEAFF. The chain is built from TRBV5-1 and TRBJ1-1, with 11 bases lining up with TRBD1. Looked up from germline, CDR1 is SGHRS and CDR2 is YFSETQ. This CDR3 is built from 16 residues. J was trimmed by 4 bases and V by 1 base; bases with no gene match: 6.

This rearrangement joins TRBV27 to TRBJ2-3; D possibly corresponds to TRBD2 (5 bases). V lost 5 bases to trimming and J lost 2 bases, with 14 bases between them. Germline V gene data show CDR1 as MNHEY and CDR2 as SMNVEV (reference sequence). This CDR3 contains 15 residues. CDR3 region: CASSQIARYTDTQYF. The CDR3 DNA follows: TGTGCCAGCAGTCAAATAGCGCGATACACAGATACGCAGTATTTT.

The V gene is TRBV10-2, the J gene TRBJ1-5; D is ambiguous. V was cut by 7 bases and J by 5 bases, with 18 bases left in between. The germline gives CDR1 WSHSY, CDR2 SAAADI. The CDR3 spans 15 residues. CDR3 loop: CASTPSTWEDQPQHF. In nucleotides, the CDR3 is TGCGCCAGCACCCCGTCGACCTGGGAAGATCAGCCCCAGCATTTT.

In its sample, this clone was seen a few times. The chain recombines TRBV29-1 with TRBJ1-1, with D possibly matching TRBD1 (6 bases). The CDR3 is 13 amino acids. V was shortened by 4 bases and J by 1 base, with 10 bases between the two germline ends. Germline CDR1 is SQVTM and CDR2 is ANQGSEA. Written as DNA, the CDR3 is TGCAGCGTTGCTGGGGGGCCGAACACTGAAGCTTTCTTT. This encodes CSVAGGPNTEAFF.

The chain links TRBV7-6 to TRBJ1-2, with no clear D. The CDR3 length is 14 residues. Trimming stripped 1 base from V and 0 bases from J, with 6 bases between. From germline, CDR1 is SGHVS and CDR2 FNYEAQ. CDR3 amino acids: CASSLDWPNYGYTF. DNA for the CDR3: TGTGCCAGCAGCTTAGATTGGCCTAACTATGGCTACACCTTC.

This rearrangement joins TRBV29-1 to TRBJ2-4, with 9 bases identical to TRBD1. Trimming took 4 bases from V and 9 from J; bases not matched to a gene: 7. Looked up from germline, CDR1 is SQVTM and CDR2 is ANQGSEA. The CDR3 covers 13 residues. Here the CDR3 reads CSVGGQGSSIQYF. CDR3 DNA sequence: TGCAGCGTTGGGGGACAGGGAAGTAGCATTCAGTACTTC. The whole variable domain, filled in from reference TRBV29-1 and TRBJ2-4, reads SAVISQKPSRDICQRGTSLTIQCQVDSQVTMMFWYRQQPGQSLTLIATANQGSEATYESGFVIDKFPISRPNLTFSTLTVSNMSPEDSSIYLCSVGGQGSSIQYFGAGTRLSVL.

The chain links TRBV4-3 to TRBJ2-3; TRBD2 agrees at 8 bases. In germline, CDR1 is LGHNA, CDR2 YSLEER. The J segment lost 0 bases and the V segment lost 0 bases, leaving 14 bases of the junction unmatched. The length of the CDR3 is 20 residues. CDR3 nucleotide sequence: TGCGCCAGCAGCCAAGACACCGCTAGCGGGTTACTTACTAGCACAGATACGCAGTATTTT. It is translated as CASSQDTASGLLTSTDTQYF.

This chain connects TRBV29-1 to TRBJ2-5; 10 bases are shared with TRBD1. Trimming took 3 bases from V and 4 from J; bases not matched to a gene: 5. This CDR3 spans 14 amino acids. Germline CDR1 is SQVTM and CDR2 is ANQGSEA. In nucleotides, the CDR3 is TGCAGCGTTGAGGTCGGACAGGGGGGAGAGACCCAGTACTTC. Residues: CSVEVGQGGETQYF.

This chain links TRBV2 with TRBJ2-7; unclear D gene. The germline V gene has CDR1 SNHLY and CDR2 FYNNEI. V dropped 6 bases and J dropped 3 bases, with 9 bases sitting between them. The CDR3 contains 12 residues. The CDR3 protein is CASSAWGYEQYF. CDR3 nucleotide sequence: TGTGCCAGCAGCGCGTGGGGCTACGAGCAGTACTTC.

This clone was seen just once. The CDR3 region is CAWRGLPPNLEQFF. CDR3 bases: TGTGCCTGGAGGGGACTACCCCCCAACCTGGAGCAGTTCTTC. The chain combines TRBV30 with TRBJ2-1, with 7 bases fitting TRBD2. Per germline, CDR1 GTSNPN and CDR2 SVGIG (reference sequence). The CDR3 is made up of 14 amino acids. Germline trimming cut 3 bases from V and 10 bases from J; bases unmatched to any gene: 12.

In nucleotides, the CDR3 is TGTGCCAGCAGCTTAATGATAGGAAATGAGCAGTTCTTC. Its protein is CASSLMIGNEQFF. The chain uses TRBV7-2 and TRBJ2-1, with unresolved D. CDR1 and CDR2 (germline): SGHTA, FQGNSA. Deletions cut 2 bases from V and 7 bases from J, with 9 bases between. CDR3 length: 13 amino acids.

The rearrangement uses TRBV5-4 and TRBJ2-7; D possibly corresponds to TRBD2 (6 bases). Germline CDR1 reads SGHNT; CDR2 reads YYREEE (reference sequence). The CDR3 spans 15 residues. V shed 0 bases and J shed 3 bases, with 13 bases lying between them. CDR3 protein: CASSLGGRGLYEQYF. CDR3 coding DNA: TGTGCCAGCAGCTTGGGGGGACGGGGACTCTACGAGCAGTACTTC.

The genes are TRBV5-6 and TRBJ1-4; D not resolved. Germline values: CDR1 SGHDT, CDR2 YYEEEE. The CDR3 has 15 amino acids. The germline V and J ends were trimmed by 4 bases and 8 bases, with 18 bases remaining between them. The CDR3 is CASSPVGEVGEKLFF. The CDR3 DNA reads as TGTGCCAGCAGCCCGGTCGGAGAGGTGGGGGAAAAACTGTTTTTT.

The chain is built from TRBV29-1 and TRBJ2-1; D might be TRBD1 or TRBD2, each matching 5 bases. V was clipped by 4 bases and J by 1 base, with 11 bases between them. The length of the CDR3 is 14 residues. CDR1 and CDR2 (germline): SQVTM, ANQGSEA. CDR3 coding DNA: TGCAGCGTTGTATGGGGACCATCCTACAATGAGCAGTTCTTC. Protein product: CSVVWGPSYNEQFF.

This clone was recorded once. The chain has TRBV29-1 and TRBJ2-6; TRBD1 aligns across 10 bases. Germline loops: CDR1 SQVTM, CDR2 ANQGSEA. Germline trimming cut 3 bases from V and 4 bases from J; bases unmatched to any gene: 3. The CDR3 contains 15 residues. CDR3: CSVEDRGSGANVLTF. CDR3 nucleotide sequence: TGCAGCGTTGAGGACAGGGGGTCAGGGGCCAACGTCCTGACTTTC.

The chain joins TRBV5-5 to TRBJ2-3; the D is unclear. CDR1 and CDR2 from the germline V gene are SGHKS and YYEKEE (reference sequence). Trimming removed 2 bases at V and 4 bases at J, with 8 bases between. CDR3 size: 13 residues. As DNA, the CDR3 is TGTGCCAGCAGCTTAATAATCGCAGATACGCAGTATTTT. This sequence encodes CASSLIIADTQYF.

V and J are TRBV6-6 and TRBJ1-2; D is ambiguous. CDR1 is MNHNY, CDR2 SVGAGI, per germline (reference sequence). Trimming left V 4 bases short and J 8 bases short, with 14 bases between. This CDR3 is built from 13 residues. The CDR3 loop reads CASSFKPVGGYTF. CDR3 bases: TGTGCCAGCAGTTTCAAACCCGTAGGGGGCTACACCTTC.